In its sample, the clone carrying this T cell receptor beta chain was seen a few times. The CDR3 is made up of 15 amino acids. The V and J ends lost 3 bases and 10 bases respectively, with 16 bases between them. Germline V gives CDR1 MNHNY, CDR2 SVGAGI (reference sequence). The sample is drawn from a study of blood T cell repertoires in COVID-19. In the study overall: The origin of the acute and convalescent COVID-19 samples was the United States, Italy and Spain.

Method: immunoSEQ multiplex PCR; TCRdb's copy keeps in-frame clones and lacks some. This sample yields more than 70,000 clones, of which about 81% are seen a single time; under 35% belongs to the top ten. Input material: peripheral blood. This chain connects TRBV6-6 to TRBJ1-6; D is uncertain. This TCR came from a human donor in a cohort sampled during active COVID-19. CDR3: CASSYAVRSRSPLHF. The DNA of the CDR3 is TGTGCCAGCAGTTATGCGGTCAGAAGTAGGTCACCCCTCCACTTT.